Shown below are 6 T cell receptor gamma chains from a single sample sequenced in a study of gamma delta lymphoproliferative disorders and STAT genes. The receptor sequences were amplified from genomic DNA of peripheral blood mononuclear cells. TCRdb ran CATT on the multiplex PCR reads. The data hold 5,100 or so gamma-chain clones, with under 9% observed a single time. The source material was blood. The receptors were gathered from a human donor in good health.

This clone is medium-sized (0.01 to 0.1%) in the sample. The V gene is TRGV4, the J gene TRGJ1 or TRGJ2. TCRdb does not report a J gene; here it was assigned by matching the DNA to germline references. The CDR3 runs to 11 residues. The germline V gene has CDR1 EGSTGY and CDR2 YDSYTSSV. J gave up 11 bases and V 9 bases, and 13 bases lay outside the gene matches. CDR3 protein: CATHRGEEKLF. CDR3 coding DNA: TGTGCCACCCACCGGGGTGAGGAGAAACTCTTT.

By sample fraction, this clone is medium-sized. V gene TRGV8 combines with J gene TRGJ1 or TRGJ2. No J segment appears in TCRdb, so it was assigned here by matching the sequence to germline. This CDR3 is built from 13 residues. Trimming took 5 bases from V and 0 from J; bases not matched to a gene: 4. Germline V lookup: CDR1 VENAVY, CDR2 YDSYNSRV. Here the CDR3 DNA reads TGTGCCACCTGGGCCACGAATTATTATAAGAAACTCTTT. Translation: CATWATNYYKKLF.

This clone is categorized as medium-sized. V gene TRGV11 combines with J gene TRGJ1 or TRGJ2. Here the J gene was assigned by germline matching of the DNA, as TCRdb has none. TRGV11 is placed among ORFs of uncertain function. The CDR3 loop spans 16 amino acids. The trim removed 0 bases at V and 3 bases at J, leaving 8 bases unmatched. The CDR3 is CACWIRHGGAYYKKLF. CDR3 bases: TGTGCCTGCTGGATTAGGCACGGAGGCGCTTATTATAAGAAACTCTTT.

This clone is termed medium-sized. This chain connects TRGV5 to TRGJ1 or TRGJ2. As TCRdb names no J gene, one was assigned here on the basis of a DNA match to germline. CDR3 length equals 13 residues. The germline V gene encodes CDR1 VINAFY and CDR2 YDVSNSKD. The trim removed 0 bases at V and 10 bases at J, leaving 9 bases unmatched. CDR3: CATWDRPRPKKLF. CDR3 nucleotide sequence: TGTGCCACCTGGGACAGGCCACGTCCCAAGAAACTCTTT.

This clone qualifies as medium-sized. The chain carries TRGV3 and TRGJ1 or TRGJ2. As TCRdb names no J gene, one was assigned here on the basis of a DNA match to germline. CDR1 and CDR2 (germline): VTNTFY, YDVSTARD (reference sequence). The CDR3 is 12 residues long. V lost 0 bases and J lost 7; bases outside the gene matches: 3. The CDR3 protein is CATWDREYKKLF. CDR3 bases: TGTGCCACCTGGGACAGGGAATATAAGAAACTCTTT.

This clone qualifies as medium-sized. The chain combines TRGV4 with TRGJ1 or TRGJ2. TCRdb leaves out the J gene; it was filled in here by matching the DNA to germline. The CDR3 has 12 amino acids. In germline, CDR1 is EGSTGY, CDR2 YDSYTSSV. V shed 8 bases and J 6 bases; nucleotides not matched to a gene: 10. The CDR3 coding sequence is TGTGCCACCTTGGTTGTAAGTTATAAGAAACTCTTT. Protein sequence: CATLVVSYKKLF.